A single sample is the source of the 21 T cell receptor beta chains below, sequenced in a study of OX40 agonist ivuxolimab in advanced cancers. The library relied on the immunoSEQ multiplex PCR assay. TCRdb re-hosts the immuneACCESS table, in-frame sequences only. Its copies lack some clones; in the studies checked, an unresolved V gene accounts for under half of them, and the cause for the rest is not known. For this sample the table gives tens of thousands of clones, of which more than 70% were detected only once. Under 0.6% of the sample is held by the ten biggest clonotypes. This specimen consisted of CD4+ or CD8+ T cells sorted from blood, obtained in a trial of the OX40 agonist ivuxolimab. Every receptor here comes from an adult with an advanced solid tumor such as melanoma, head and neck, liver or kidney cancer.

The CDR3 protein is CASSGEAGGPITSYEQYF. In nucleotides, the CDR3 is TGCGCCAGCAGTGGGGAGGCGGGGGGTCCTATTACTTCCTACGAGCAGTACTTC. The chain links TRBV10-2 to TRBJ2-7; TRBD2 agrees at 8 bases. Germline trimming cut 4 bases from V and 1 base from J; bases unmatched to any gene: 15. CDR1 is WSHSY, CDR2 SAAADI, per germline. This CDR3 spans 18 amino acids.

Here the CDR3 DNA reads TGCGCCAGCCTACAGGGGGCAGGTGACACCGGGGAGCTGTTTTTT. Amino acid sequence: CASLQGAGDTGELFF. This rearrangement joins TRBV5-1 to TRBJ2-2; 9 bases map to TRBD1. This CDR3 is built from 15 residues. Per the germline V gene, CDR1 is SGHRS and CDR2 is YFSETQ. Losses at the gene ends were 7 bases for V and 3 bases for J; bases not matched to a gene: 7. The full variable domain, rest sourced from reference TRBV5-1 and TRBJ2-2, is KAGVTQTPRYLIKTRGQQVTLSCSPISGHRSVSWYQQTPGQGLQFLFEYFSETQRNKGNFPGRFSGRQFSNSRSEMNVSTLELGDSALYLCASLQGAGDTGELFFGEGSRLTVL.

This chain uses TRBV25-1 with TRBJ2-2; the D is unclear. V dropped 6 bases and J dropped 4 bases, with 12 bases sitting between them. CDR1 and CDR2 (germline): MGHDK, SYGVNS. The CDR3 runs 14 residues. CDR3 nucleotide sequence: TGTGCCAGCAGCCCCCCAAAGCCCACCGGGGAGCTGTTTTTT. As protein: CASSPPKPTGELFF.

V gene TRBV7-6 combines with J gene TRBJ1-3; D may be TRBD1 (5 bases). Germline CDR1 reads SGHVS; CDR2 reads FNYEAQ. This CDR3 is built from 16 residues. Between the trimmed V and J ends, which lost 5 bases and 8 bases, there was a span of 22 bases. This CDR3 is CASSPLGQGGGYTIYF. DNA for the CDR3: TGTGCCAGCAGCCCGCTAGGGCAGGGAGGAGGGTACACCATATATTTT.

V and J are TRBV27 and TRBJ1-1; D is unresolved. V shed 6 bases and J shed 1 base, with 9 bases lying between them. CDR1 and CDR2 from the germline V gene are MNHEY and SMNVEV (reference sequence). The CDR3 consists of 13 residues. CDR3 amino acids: CASSVSRNTEAFF. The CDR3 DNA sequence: TGTGCCAGCAGCGTTTCAAGGAACACTGAAGCTTTCTTT.

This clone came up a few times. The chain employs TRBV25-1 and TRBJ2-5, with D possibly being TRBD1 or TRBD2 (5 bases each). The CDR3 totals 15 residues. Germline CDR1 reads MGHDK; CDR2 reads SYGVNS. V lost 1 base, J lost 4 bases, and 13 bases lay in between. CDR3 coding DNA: TGTGCCAGCAGTGAATGGGGGACCCTCTTAGAGACCCAGTACTTC. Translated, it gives CASSEWGTLLETQYF.

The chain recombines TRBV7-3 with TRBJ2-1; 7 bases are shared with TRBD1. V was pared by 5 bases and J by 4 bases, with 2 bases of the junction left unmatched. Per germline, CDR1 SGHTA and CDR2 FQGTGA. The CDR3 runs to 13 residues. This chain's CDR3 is CASSPQGYNEQFF. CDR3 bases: TGTGCCAGCAGCCCACAGGGGTACAATGAGCAGTTCTTC.

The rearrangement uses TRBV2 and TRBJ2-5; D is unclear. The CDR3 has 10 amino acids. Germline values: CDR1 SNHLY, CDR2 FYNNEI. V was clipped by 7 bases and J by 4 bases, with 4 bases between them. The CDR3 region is CASTIETQYF. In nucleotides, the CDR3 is TGTGCCAGCACGATAGAGACCCAGTACTTC.

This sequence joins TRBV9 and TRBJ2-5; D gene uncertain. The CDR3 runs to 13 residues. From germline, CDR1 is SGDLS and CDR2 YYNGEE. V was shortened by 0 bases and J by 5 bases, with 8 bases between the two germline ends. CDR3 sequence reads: CASSVDFRETQYF. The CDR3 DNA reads TGTGCCAGCAGCGTAGATTTTAGGGAGACCCAGTACTTC. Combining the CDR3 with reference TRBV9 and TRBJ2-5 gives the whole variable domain DSGVTQTPKHLITATGQRVTLRCSPRSGDLSVYWYQQSLDQGLQFLIQYYNGEERAKGNILERFSAQQFPDLHSELNLSSLELGDSALYFCASSVDFRETQYFGPGTRLLVL.

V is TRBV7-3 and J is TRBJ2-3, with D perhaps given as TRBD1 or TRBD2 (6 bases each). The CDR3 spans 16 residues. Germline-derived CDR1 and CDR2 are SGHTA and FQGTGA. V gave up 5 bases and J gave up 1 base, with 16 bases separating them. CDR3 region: CASSPTPGARTDTQYF. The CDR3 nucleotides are TGTGCCAGCAGCCCGACTCCGGGGGCCCGCACAGATACGCAGTATTTT.

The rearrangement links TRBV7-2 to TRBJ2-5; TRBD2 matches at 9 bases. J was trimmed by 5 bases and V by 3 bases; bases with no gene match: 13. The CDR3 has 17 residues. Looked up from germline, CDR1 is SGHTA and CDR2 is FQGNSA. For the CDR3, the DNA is TGTGCCAGCAGCTTGGTCCTGAGCGGGGGGCCGGGGGAGACCCAGTACTTC. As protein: CASSLVLSGGPGETQYF.

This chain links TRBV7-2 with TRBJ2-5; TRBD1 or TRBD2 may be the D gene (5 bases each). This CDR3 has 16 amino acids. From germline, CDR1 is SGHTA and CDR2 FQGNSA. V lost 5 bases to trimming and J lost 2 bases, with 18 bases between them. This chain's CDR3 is CASSPGRGRPQETQYF. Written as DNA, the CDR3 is TGTGCCAGCAGCCCGGGAAGGGGCCGACCTCAAGAGACCCAGTACTTC.

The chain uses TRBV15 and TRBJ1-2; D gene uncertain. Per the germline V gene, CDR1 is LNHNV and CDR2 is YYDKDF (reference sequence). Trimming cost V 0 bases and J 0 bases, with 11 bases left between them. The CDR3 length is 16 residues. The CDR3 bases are TGTGCCACCAGCAGAGATCGGGCAGCCTCTAACTATGGCTACACCTTC. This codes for CATSRDRAASNYGYTF. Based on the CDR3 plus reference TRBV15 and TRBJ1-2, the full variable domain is DAMVIQNPRYQVTQFGKPVTLSCSQTLNHNVMYWYQQKSSQAPKLLFHYYDKDFNNEADTPDNFQSRRPNTSFCFLDIRSPGLGDTAMYLCATSRDRAASNYGYTFGSGTRLTVV.

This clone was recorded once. CDR3 DNA sequence: TGTGCCAGTACCTCAAGCCCGGGGTCGGGCACCATATATTTT. Residues: CASTSSPGSGTIYF. The J gene is TRBJ1-3, the V gene TRBV19; D remains unclear. Germline V lookup: CDR1 LNHDA, CDR2 SQIVND (reference sequence). The CDR3 extends over 14 amino acids. Trimming shortened V by 7 bases and J by 9 bases, and 19 bases separated the two germline ends.

This CDR3 is CASSQSQSPLHF. In nucleotides, the CDR3 is TGTGCCAGCAGCCAATCGCAGTCACCCCTCCACTTT. The rearrangement uses TRBV4-2 and TRBJ1-6; D unclear. V lost 2 bases, J lost 10 bases, and 6 bases lay in between. Germline CDR1 LGHNA, CDR2 YNFKEQ. This CDR3 has 12 residues.

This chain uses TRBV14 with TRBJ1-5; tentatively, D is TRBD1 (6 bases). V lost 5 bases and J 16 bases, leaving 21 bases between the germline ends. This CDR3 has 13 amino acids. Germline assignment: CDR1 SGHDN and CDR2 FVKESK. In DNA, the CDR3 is TGTGCCAGCAGCTCAGGGCGGAGGGGGGCACAACATTTT. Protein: CASSSGRRGAQHF.

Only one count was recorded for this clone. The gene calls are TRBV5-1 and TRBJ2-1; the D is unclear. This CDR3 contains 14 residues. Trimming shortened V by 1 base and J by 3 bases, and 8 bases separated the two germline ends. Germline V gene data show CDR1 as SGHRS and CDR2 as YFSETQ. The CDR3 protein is CASSLSPYYNEQFF. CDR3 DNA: TGCGCCAGCAGCTTGTCGCCCTACTACAATGAGCAGTTCTTC.

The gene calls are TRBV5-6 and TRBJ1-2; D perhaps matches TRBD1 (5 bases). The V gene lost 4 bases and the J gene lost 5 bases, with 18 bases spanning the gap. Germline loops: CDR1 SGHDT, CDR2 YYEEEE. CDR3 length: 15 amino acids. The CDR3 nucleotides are TGTGCCAGCAGCGATGACGTCACGGGACTTTATGGCTACACCTTC. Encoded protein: CASSDDVTGLYGYTF.

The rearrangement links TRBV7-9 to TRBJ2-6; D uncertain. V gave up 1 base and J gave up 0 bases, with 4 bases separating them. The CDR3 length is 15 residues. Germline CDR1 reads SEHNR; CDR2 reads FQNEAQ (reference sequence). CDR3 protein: CASSLGGSGANVLTF. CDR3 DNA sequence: TGTGCCAGCAGCTTAGGGGGCTCTGGGGCCAACGTCCTGACTTTC.

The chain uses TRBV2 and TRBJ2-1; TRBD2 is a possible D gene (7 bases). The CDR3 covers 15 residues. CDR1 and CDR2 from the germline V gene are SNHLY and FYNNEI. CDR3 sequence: CASPRGGGADNEQFF. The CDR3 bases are TGTGCTTCCCCAAGGGGGGGCGGTGCCGACAATGAGCAGTTCTTC. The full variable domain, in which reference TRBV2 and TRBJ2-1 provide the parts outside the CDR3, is EPEVTQTPSHQVTQMGQEVILRCVPISNHLYFYWYRQILGQKVEFLVSFYNNEISEKSEIFDDQFSVERPDGSNFTLKIRSTKLEDSAMYFCASPRGGGADNEQFFGPGTRLTVL.

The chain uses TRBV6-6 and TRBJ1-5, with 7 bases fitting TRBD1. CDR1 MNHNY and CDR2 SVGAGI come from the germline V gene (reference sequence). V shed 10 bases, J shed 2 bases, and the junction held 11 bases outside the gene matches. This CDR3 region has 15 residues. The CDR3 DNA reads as TGTGCCACTCAGAGGGGACAGTTTGGCAATCAGCCCCAGCATTTT. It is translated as CATQRGQFGNQPQHF.